This T cell receptor beta chain is from a study of CD8 T cells in ankylosing spondylitis. General study results and limits: Reactive arthritis synovial fluid and blood were previously reported to contain some motif variants. Reportedly, significant enrichment of disease-linked clones occurred in matched ankylosing spondylitis synovial fluid.

TCRdb re-derived calls from the 5' RACE reads in MiXCR, one entry per CDR3 protein. The profile shows about 240,000 distinct CDR3 sequences, about 11% of them singletons. The CDR3 contains 14 residues. After removal of 5 bases from V and 0 bases from J, the junction contained 6 bases not matched to a gene. Looked up from germline, CDR1 is DFQATT and CDR2 is SNEGSKA (reference sequence). This clonotype was seen a handful of times. Its antigen is currently unknown. The specimen sequenced was blood, either unsorted or a sorted T cell fraction (not recorded which). The chain employs TRBV20-1 and TRBJ2-5; 7 nucleotides line up with TRBD2. This receptor was taken from a male donor with ankylosing spondylitis or in good health (not recorded which). Written as DNA, the CDR3 is TGCAGTGCTGGGGGAACTAGCGACCAAGAGACCCAGTACTTC. It encodes CSAGGTSDQETQYF.